The clone carrying this TCR beta chain was recorded at least ten times. Its cognate antigen is unknown. The data originate from a study of T cells in Graves' hyperthyroidism and ophthalmopathy. General study results and limits: Most clonotypes expanded in thyroid above 0.001 were likewise present in blood.

V was trimmed by 6 bases and J by 7 bases, leaving 13 bases between them. The germline V gene encodes CDR1 MNHNS and CDR2 SASEGT. This CDR3 is built from 12 residues. Graves' hyperthyroidism was deemed stable given no ophthalmopathy progression within 18 months. Template material for amplifying TCR beta CDR3 regions consisted of RNA transcripts. RT-PCR in the first round (using the HTBI primer set) targeted the TCR CDR3. A single record per CDR3 protein comes from TCRdb applying MiXCR to the multiplex PCR reads. The sample includes over 550,000 distinct CDR3 sequences, 15% to 20% of them seen just once.

The clonotype was recovered from a woman younger than 35 with Graves' hyperthyroidism. The chain has TRBV6-1 and TRBJ2-7; the D is unclear. Sequenced sample: blood. CDR3 DNA: TGTGCCAGCAGCTCCGCAGGCCGGGAGCAGTACTTC. Amino acid sequence: CASSSAGREQYF.